The sequence of this TCR beta chain was determined in a study of OX40 agonist ivuxolimab in advanced cancers. Overall study findings and caveats: People who partly responded at 0.1-3.0 mg/kg had some of the least clonal expansion seen. The study observed clonal expansion of CD4+ and CD8+ blood T cells by week 6 at 0.1 to 3.0 mg/kg.

As for this clone: The antigen is unknown.

TCRdb keeps only in-frame clones here, not all; method: immunoSEQ multiplex PCR. The table has over 50,000 clones, around four fifths seen once; the top ten hold less than 5%. This TCR came from an adult with an advanced solid tumor such as melanoma, head and neck, liver or kidney cancer. Sequences were derived from CD4+ or CD8+ T cells sorted from blood, sampled in a trial of the OX40 agonist ivuxolimab.

The CDR3 DNA is TGTGCCAGCAGCCAACCGAACAGAATAGAGACCCAGTACTTC. Amino acids: CASSQPNRIETQYF. The chain employs TRBV7-2 and TRBJ2-5; D remains unclear. V dropped 5 bases and J dropped 4 bases, with 14 bases sitting between them. The CDR3 runs to 14 residues. In germline, CDR1 is SGHTA, CDR2 FQGNSA.